This T cell receptor (beta chain) was identified during a study of T cells in Graves' hyperthyroidism and ophthalmopathy. At least ten counts were recorded for this clonotype. Antigen unknown. Trimming took off 1 base at V and 6 bases at J, with 15 bases between the two ends. The CDR3 totals 15 residues. Germline CDR1 is KGHSH and CDR2 is LQKENI. Clinical symptoms, serum thyroxine, TRAb, thyroid ultrasound and orbital computed tomography established diagnosis. Regions amplified from RNA transcripts were the TCR beta CDR3 regions. Primed by the HTBI set, a first-round RT-PCR was run on the TCR CDR3. TCRdb independently ran MiXCR on the multiplex PCR reads; one entry per CDR3 protein. Counted here are about 400,000 distinct CDR3 sequences, roughly 13% occurring once; the ten biggest clones make up roughly 8.3%. Study-wide points: Ophthalmopathy and stable hyperthyroidism were separated by a 13 V-J model.

This chain connects TRBV18 to TRBJ1-1; no reliable D call. Sequencing was carried out using blood. The receptor comes from a woman in her late teens or twenties with Graves' hyperthyroidism. The CDR3 region is CASSPRGRASAEAFF. DNA of the CDR3: TGTGCCAGCTCACCACGAGGAAGGGCGAGTGCTGAAGCTTTCTTT.